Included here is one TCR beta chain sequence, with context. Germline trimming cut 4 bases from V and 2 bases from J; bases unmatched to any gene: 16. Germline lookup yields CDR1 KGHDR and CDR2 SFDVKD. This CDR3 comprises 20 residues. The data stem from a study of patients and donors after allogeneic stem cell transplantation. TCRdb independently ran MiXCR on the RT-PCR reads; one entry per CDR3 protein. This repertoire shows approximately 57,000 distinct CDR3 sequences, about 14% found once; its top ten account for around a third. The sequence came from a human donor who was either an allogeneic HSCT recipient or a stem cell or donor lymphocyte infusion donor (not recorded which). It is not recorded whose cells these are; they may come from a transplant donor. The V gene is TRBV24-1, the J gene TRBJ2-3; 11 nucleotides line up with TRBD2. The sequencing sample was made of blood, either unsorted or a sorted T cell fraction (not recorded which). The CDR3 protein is CATSDRGGGASGRFTDTQYF. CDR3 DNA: TGTGCCACCAGTGACCGTGGTGGAGGAGCTAGCGGGAGGTTCACAGATACGCAGTATTTT.